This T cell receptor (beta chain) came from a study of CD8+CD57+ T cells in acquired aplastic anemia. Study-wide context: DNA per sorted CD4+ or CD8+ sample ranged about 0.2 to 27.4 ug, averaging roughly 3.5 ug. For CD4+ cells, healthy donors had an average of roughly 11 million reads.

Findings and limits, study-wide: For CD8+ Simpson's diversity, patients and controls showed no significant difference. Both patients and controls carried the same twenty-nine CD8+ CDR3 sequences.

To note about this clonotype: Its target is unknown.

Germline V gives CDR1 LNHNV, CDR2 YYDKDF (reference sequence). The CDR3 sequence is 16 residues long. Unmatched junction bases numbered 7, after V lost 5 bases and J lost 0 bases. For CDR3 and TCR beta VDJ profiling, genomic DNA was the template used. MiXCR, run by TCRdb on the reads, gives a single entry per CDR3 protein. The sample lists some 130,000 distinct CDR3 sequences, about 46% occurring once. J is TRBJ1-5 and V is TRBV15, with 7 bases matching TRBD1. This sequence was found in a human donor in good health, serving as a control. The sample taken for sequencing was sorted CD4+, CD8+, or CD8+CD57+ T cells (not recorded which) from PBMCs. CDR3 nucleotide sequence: TGTGCCACCAGCCGAAGACAGGGCTATAGCAATCAGCCCCAGCATTTT. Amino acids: CATSRRQGYSNQPQHF. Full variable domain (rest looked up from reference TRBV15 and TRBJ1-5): DAMVIQNPRYQVTQFGKPVTLSCSQTLNHNVMYWYQQKSSQAPKLLFHYYDKDFNNEADTPDNFQSRRPNTSFCFLDIRSPGLGDTAMYLCATSRRQGYSNQPQHFGDGTRLSIL.